The T cell receptor beta chain described here comes from a study of cytomegalovirus exposure and HLA in healthy donors. About the research overall: The approximately 710 first-cohort repertoires and the roughly 120 validation repertoires shared the same platform, a later analysis reported. Study-level results: In vitro testing confirmed a few CMV-associated chains as specific for CMV antigens. The study listed some 160 cytomegalovirus-associated TCR beta chains.

V was clipped by 6 bases and J by 2 bases; unmatched bases: 10. CDR1 and CDR2 from the germline V gene are SNHLY and FYNNEI. CDR3 size: 18 residues. This clone was detected once. Antigen: not known. Sequencing used immunoSEQ multiplex PCR; TCRdb keeps in-frame clones, though not all of them. Of fewer than 250,000 clones listed, roughly 87% are singletons. This rearrangement joins TRBV2 to TRBJ2-6, with 10 bases lining up with TRBD1. The sample taken for sequencing was PBMCs. This TCR came from a woman between 18 and 29 years old in good health and CMV-seropositive. CDR3 nucleotide sequence: TGTGCCAGCAGCGGTATTGACAGGGGGCTCACTGGGGCCAACGTCCTGACTTTC. Protein sequence: CASSGIDRGLTGANVLTF.